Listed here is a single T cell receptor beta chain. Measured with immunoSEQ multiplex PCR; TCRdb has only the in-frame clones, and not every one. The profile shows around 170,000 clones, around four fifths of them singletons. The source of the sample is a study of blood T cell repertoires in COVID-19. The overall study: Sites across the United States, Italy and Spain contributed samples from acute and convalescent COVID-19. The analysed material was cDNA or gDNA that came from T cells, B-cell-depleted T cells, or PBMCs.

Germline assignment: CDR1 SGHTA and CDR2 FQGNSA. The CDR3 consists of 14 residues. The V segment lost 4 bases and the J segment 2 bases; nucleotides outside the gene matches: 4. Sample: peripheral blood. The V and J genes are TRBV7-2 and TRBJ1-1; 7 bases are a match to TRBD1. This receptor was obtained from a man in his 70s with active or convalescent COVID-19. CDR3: CASSYDRANTEAFF. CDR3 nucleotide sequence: TGTGCCAGCAGCTACGACAGGGCCAACACTGAAGCTTTCTTT.